This T cell receptor (beta chain) was sequenced for a study of Graves' ophthalmopathy and Graves' hyperthyroidism. Study-wide context: The collection of peripheral blood took place at initial diagnosis, before any treatment. Findings and caveats of the study: Ophthalmopathy progression prediction by the model yielded a sensitivity of around 68% and a specificity of 72.22%.

This CDR3 spans 14 amino acids. Trimming removed 3 bases from V and 4 bases from J; junction bases left unmatched: 3. CDR1 SGHRS and CDR2 YFSETQ come from the germline V gene. Comment on this clonotype: Its antigen is unidentified.

Scientists amplified the TCR beta CDR3 regions from RNA transcripts. A first-round RT-PCR used HTBI primers, followed by a second-round multiplex PCR. TCRdb ran MiXCR on the multiplex PCR reads and lists one entry per CDR3 protein. The sample gives about 240,000 distinct CDR3 sequences, roughly 50% of which show up once; more than 45% is in the top ten. The sample comprised peripheral blood. This TCR was recovered from an adult man with Graves' ophthalmopathy. This chain joins TRBV5-1 and TRBJ2-5, with 10 bases matching TRBD1. The CDR3 DNA sequence: TGCGCCAGCAGCTGGGGGACAGGGGTAGAGACCCAGTACTTC. Translated, it gives CASSWGTGVETQYF. Variable domain in full (rest from reference TRBV5-1 and TRBJ2-5): KAGVTQTPRYLIKTRGQQVTLSCSPISGHRSVSWYQQTPGQGLQFLFEYFSETQRNKGNFPGRFSGRQFSNSRSEMNVSTLELGDSALYLCASSWGTGVETQYFGPGTRLLVL.